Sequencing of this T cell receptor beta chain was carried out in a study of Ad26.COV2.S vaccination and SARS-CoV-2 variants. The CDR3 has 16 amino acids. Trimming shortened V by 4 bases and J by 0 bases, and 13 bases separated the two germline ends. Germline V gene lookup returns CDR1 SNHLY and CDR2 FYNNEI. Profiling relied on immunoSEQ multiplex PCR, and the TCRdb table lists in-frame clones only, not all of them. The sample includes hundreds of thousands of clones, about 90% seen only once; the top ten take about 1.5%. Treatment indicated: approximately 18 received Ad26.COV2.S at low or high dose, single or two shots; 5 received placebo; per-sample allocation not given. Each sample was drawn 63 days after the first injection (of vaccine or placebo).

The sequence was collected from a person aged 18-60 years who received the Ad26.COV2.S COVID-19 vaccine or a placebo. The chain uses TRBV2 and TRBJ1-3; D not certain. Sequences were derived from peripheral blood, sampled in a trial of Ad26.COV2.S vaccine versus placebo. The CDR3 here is CASSVEPASSGNTIYF. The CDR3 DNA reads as TGTGCCAGCAGTGTTGAACCGGCTTCCTCTGGAAACACCATATATTTT.